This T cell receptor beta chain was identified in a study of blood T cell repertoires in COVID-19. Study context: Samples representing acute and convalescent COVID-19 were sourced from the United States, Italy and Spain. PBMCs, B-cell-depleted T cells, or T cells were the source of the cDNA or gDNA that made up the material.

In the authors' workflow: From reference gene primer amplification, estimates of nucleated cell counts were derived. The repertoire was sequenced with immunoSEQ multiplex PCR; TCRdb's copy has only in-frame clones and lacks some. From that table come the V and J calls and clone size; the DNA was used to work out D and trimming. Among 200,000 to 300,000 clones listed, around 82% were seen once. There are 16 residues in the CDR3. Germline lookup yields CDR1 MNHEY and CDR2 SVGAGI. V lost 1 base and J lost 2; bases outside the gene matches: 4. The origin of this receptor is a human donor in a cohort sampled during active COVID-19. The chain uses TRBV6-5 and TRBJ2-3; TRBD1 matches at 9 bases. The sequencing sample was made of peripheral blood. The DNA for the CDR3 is TGTGCCAGCAGTTACTTAACAGGGGGCGCCACAGATACGCAGTATTTT. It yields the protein CASSYLTGGATDTQYF.